Below, 23 T cell receptor beta chains from the same sample are listed, as sequenced in a study of cytomegalovirus exposure and HLA in healthy donors. In the PCR, 60 Vbeta and 13 Jbeta primers were used. The data were produced by immunoSEQ multiplex PCR, yet TCRdb's version contains in-frame clones alone and is incomplete. The table has 100,000 to 150,000 clones, over 70% seen once. The sequenced sample was PBMCs. Every receptor here comes from a woman under 30 in good health and CMV-seronegative.

The chain recombines TRBV6-1 with TRBJ2-7; TRBD1 aligns across 9 bases. The germline CDR1 and CDR2 sequences are MNHNS and SASEGT. V shed 5 bases and J 4 bases; nucleotides not matched to a gene: 6. This CDR3 has 14 residues. For the CDR3, the DNA is TGTGCCAGCAGTAGCCGGGACAGGGTTTACGAGCAGTACTTC. Its protein product is CASSSRDRVYEQYF.

This chain connects TRBV5-6 to TRBJ2-5, with TRBD2 as a possible D gene (5 bases). Trimming removed 6 bases at V and 7 bases at J, with 16 bases between. Germline loops: CDR1 SGHDT, CDR2 YYEEEE. The length of the CDR3 is 13 residues. In DNA, the CDR3 is TGTGCCAGCAAGGAGGAGCCCGGCGGGACCCAGTACTTC. This encodes CASKEEPGGTQYF.

This sequence joins TRBV30 and TRBJ2-5, with 9 bases identical to TRBD2. This CDR3 has 14 residues. Germline V gene data show CDR1 as GTSNPN and CDR2 as SVGIG (reference sequence). V lost 1 base to trimming and J lost 4 bases; unmatched junction nucleotides: 4. Written as DNA, the CDR3 is TGTGCCTGGAGTGCGCTAGCGGGAATAGAGACCCAGTACTTC. Residues: CAWSALAGIETQYF.

The CDR3 sequence is CAISANRGSTDTQYF. The CDR3, as DNA: TGTGCCATCAGTGCGAACAGGGGGTCCACAGATACGCAGTATTTT. This chain links TRBV10-3 with TRBJ2-3; TRBD1 agrees at 8 bases. J was trimmed by 2 bases and V by 4 bases; bases with no gene match: 5. Per germline, CDR1 ENHRY and CDR2 SYGVKD. This CDR3 has 15 amino acids.

The chain joins TRBV27 to TRBJ1-2; possible D gene TRBD1, 6 bases. The germline V and J ends were trimmed by 4 bases and 4 bases, with 16 bases remaining between them. This CDR3 comprises 15 residues. Germline lookup yields CDR1 MNHEY and CDR2 SMNVEV (reference sequence). CDR3 coding DNA: TGTGCCAGCAGTTCACGGGACAATGTGGCCTATGGCTACACCTTC. It is translated as CASSSRDNVAYGYTF.

This clone was seen just once. The J gene is TRBJ1-2, the V gene TRBV30; a possible D gene is TRBD1 (5 bases). V lost 8 bases and J 4 bases, leaving 17 bases between the germline ends. This CDR3 region has 13 residues. Germline V gene data show CDR1 as GTSNPN and CDR2 as SVGIG (reference sequence). The CDR3 DNA reads TGTGCCGGCGGTCGGGGGTTCGGCTATGGCTACACCTTC. Residues: CAGGRGFGYGYTF.

The chain links TRBV30 to TRBJ2-1; 12 nucleotides agree with TRBD2. J lost 0 bases, V lost 3 bases, and 6 bases had no gene match. The CDR3 contains 17 residues. Germline CDR1 reads GTSNPN; CDR2 reads SVGIG (reference sequence). CDR3 nucleotides: TGTGCCTGGAGACGCCTAGCGGGAGGGAGCTCCTACAATGAGCAGTTCTTC. Translated: CAWRRLAGGSSYNEQFF.

The chain carries TRBV10-2 and TRBJ1-1; the D gene is possibly TRBD1 (6 bases). The CDR3 totals 12 residues. Trimming cost V 9 bases and J 6 bases, with 14 bases left between them. Germline V gene sequence: CDR1 WSHSY, CDR2 SAAADI. The CDR3 protein is CASNPGHSEAFF. CDR3 coding DNA: TGCGCCAGTAACCCGGGACACTCTGAAGCTTTCTTT.

This clone came up once. The rearrangement links TRBV19 to TRBJ2-5; D call uncertain. The CDR3 spans 11 residues. Trimming took off 6 bases at V and 5 bases at J, with 7 bases between the two ends. Germline assignment: CDR1 LNHDA and CDR2 SQIVND (reference sequence). The chain's CDR3 is CASRIGETQYF. In DNA, the CDR3 is TGTGCCAGTAGGATCGGTGAGACCCAGTACTTC.

The chain couples TRBV2 to TRBJ1-1; D gene ambiguous. Trimming removed 4 bases at V and 4 bases at J, with 13 bases between. The CDR3 has 14 residues. Germline assignment: CDR1 SNHLY and CDR2 FYNNEI. The CDR3 DNA is TGTGCCAGCAGTGGGAGGAGCTGGGGCACTGAAGCTTTCTTT. As protein: CASSGRSWGTEAFF.

The V and J genes are TRBV4-1 and TRBJ2-1; 10 nucleotides match TRBD2. The germline V gene encodes CDR1 MGHRA and CDR2 YSYEKL. Unmatched junction bases numbered 4, after V lost 4 bases and J lost 4 bases. The CDR3 consists of 15 residues. CDR3 in amino acids: CASSLLAGRYNEQFF. The CDR3 DNA reads TGCGCCAGCAGCCTACTAGCGGGGAGGTACAATGAGCAGTTCTTC.

The V call is TRBV5-1, the J call TRBJ2-1, with 12 bases lining up with TRBD2. V lost 3 bases to trimming and J lost 5 bases; unmatched junction nucleotides: 9. Germline V gene lookup returns CDR1 SGHRS and CDR2 YFSETQ. This CDR3 region has 17 residues. This chain's CDR3 is CASSWAGTSGPDNEQFF. CDR3 bases: TGCGCCAGCAGCTGGGCCGGGACTAGCGGGCCGGACAATGAGCAGTTCTTC.

The chain is built from TRBV2 and TRBJ1-1, with D unresolved. CDR1 SNHLY and CDR2 FYNNEI come from the germline V gene. The germline V and J ends were trimmed by 8 bases and 4 bases, with 11 bases remaining between them. CDR3 size: 12 residues. This CDR3 reads CASGEGSTEAFF. In DNA, the CDR3 is TGTGCCAGCGGGGAGGGCAGCACTGAAGCTTTCTTT.

With respect to this clone: This CDR3 is also generated by other DNA sequences in the sample. V gene TRBV27 combines with J gene TRBJ1-1; D is unresolved. The germline V gene encodes CDR1 MNHEY and CDR2 SMNVEV (reference sequence). Trimming took 2 bases from V and 8 from J, leaving 6 bases between them. The CDR3 spans 11 residues. CDR3 DNA sequence: TGTGCCAGCAGTTTAGGAGGCGAAGCTTTCTTT. Amino acid sequence: CASSLGGEAFF.

The CDR3 region has the DNA TGTGCCACCAGCAGAGAACCATTGGGGGGGACTAACACAGATACGCAGTATTTT. Translated, it gives CATSREPLGGTNTDTQYF. V usage is TRBV15 and J usage is TRBJ2-3, with 7 bases fitting TRBD2. There are 18 residues in the CDR3. V lost 0 bases and J lost 2; bases outside the gene matches: 11. The V gene's germline CDR1 is LNHNV and CDR2 YYDKDF (reference sequence). Based on the CDR3 plus reference TRBV15 and TRBJ2-3, the full variable domain is DAMVIQNPRYQVTQFGKPVTLSCSQTLNHNVMYWYQQKSSQAPKLLFHYYDKDFNNEADTPDNFQSRRPNTSFCFLDIRSPGLGDTAMYLCATSREPLGGTNTDTQYFGPGTRLTVL.

V gene TRBV6-6 combines with J gene TRBJ1-3; the D gene is possibly TRBD1 (5 bases). Germline CDR1 MNHNY, CDR2 SVGAGI (reference sequence). The length of the CDR3 is 14 residues. Trimming took off 2 bases at V and 7 bases at J, with 12 bases between the two ends. The CDR3 DNA reads TGTGCCAGCAGTTACCGCGGGGGATGGAACACCATATATTTT. It translates to CASSYRGGWNTIYF.

As regards this clone: The DNA is left out, because the CDR3 cannot be placed on it with certainty; the CDR3 is given as TCRdb lists it. The genes are TRBV11-2 and TRBJ2-2; TRBD2 is the table's D call, not checked against the DNA. Germline V lookup: CDR1 SGHAT, CDR2 FQNNGV. The CDR3 length equals 15 residues, ends included. CDR3 in amino acids: CASSLTSGTPGSCFF.

The chain couples TRBV21-1 to TRBJ1-2; the table's D gene call, TRBD1, was not cross checked with the DNA. TRBV21-1 constitutes a pseudogene. The length of the CDR3 is 18 residues. CDR3 nucleotides: TGTGCCAGCAGCACCCTTTTGCCGGGACAGGGAAGGGATTATGGCTACACCTTC. It is translated as CASSTLLPGQGRDYGYTF.

This clone was counted a few times. The chain combines TRBV30 with TRBJ2-1, with D unresolved. The CDR3 is made up of 10 amino acids. Trimming pared 2 bases from V and 8 bases from J, leaving 4 bases between. Germline lookup yields CDR1 GTSNPN and CDR2 SVGIG (reference sequence). The CDR3 DNA reads TGTGCCTGGAGTCTAGATGAGCAGTTCTTC. Translating it yields CAWSLDEQFF.

The chain uses TRBV6-9 and TRBJ2-1; TRBD1 is a possible D gene (5 bases). V was trimmed by 4 bases and J by 7 bases, leaving 17 bases between them. This CDR3 contains 15 residues. Germline values: CDR1 MNHGY, CDR2 SVAAGI. The CDR3 DNA reads as TGTGCCAGCAGTTGGAGAAGGGGATCAGGTAATGAGCAGTTCTTC. Protein product: CASSWRRGSGNEQFF.

This chain connects TRBV7-9 to TRBJ2-3; D ambiguous. V dropped 4 bases and J dropped 6 bases, with 8 bases sitting between them. The CDR3 consists of 12 residues. Per germline, CDR1 SEHNR and CDR2 FQNEAQ (reference sequence). The CDR3 loop reads CASSSPADTQYF. CDR3 bases: TGTGCCAGCAGCTCCCCCGCGGATACGCAGTATTTT.

The chain has TRBV14 and TRBJ2-7; 8 bases fit TRBD2. Looked up from germline, CDR1 is SGHDN and CDR2 is FVKESK. Unmatched junction bases numbered 5, after V lost 4 bases and J lost 6 bases. CDR3 length: 13 amino acids. The CDR3 is CASSPGLGREQYF. CDR3 nucleotides: TGTGCCAGCAGCCCGGGACTAGGACGCGAGCAGTACTTC.

V usage is TRBV6-5 and J usage is TRBJ2-5; TRBD1 aligns across 9 bases. The CDR3 has 13 amino acids. The germline V gene encodes CDR1 MNHEY and CDR2 SVGAGI. With V trimmed by 7 bases and J by 7 bases, 7 bases remained unmatched. The CDR3 DNA follows: TGTGCCAGCACCGTCCCGGGACAGGGGACCCAGTACTTC. Translating gives CASTVPGQGTQYF.